This T cell receptor beta chain was captured by sequencing in a study of T-cell memory formation after mild COVID-19. TCRdb reprocessed the 5' RACE reads via MiXCR and lists one record per CDR3 protein. This sample has roughly 200,000 distinct CDR3 sequences, with 7.5% to 10% found just once. Germline trimming cut 2 bases from V and 6 bases from J; bases unmatched to any gene: 6. Germline CDR1 is DFQATT and CDR2 is SNEGSKA (reference sequence). The length of the CDR3 is 14 residues. The clonotype was recovered from a man younger than 30 who had mild COVID-19 (a few samples of this study predate the infection). Cell type and time point are not known. Sequencing was carried out using PBMCs or a T cell subset sorted from them (not recorded which). The chain links TRBV20-1 to TRBJ2-3, with 9 bases fitting TRBD2. The CDR3 nucleotides read TGCAGTGCTAGACTAGCGGGGCCCAGGGATACGCAGTATTTT. It specifies CSARLAGPRDTQYF.